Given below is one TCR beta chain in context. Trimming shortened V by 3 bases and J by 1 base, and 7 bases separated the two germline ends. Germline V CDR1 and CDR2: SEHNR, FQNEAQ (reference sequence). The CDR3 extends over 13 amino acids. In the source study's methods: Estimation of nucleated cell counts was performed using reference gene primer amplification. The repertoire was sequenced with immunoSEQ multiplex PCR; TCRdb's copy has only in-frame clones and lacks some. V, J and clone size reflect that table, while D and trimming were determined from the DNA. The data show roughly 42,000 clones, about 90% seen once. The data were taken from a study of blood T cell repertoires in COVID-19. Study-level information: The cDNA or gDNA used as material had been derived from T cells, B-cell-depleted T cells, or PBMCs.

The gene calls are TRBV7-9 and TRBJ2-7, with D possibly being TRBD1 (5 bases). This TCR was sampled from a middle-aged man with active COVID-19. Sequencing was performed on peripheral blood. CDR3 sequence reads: CASSLGLSYEQYF. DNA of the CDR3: TGTGCCAGCAGCTTGGGGCTATCCTACGAGCAGTACTTC.